The sequence of this T cell receptor beta chain was determined in a study of cytomegalovirus exposure and HLA in healthy donors. CDR1 and CDR2 (germline): MNHNS, SASEGT. Between the trimmed V and J ends, which lost 5 bases and 1 base, there was a span of 12 bases. The CDR3 is made up of 15 amino acids. There are a few counts of this clone. Its antigen is unknown. The primer mix had 60 Vbeta and 13 Jbeta primers. Authors' methods: As a later analysis found, there were tens of millions of unique TCR beta chains, of which about 10 million were shared. Produced via immunoSEQ multiplex PCR; TCRdb's table is partial and in-frame only. For V, J and clone size, that table is used; D and trimming come from the DNA. Here the sample spans over 65,000 clones, 60% to 80% being singletons. Points from the study as a whole: Reports showed the classifier diagnosing cytomegalovirus status with high specificity and sensitivity. A missense variant in DCLRE1C was later tied to TCR beta V- and J-gene trimming. Per a later analysis, HLA-associated TCR beta chains showed more clonal expansion than other, equally common TCR beta chains.

Source material: PBMCs. This rearrangement joins TRBV6-1 to TRBJ1-5; possible D gene TRBD1, 6 bases. The clonotype originates from a man aged 55 to 70 in good health and CMV-seropositive. The CDR3 coding sequence is TGTGCCAGCAGTAAGCTCGGACAGAGCAATCAGCCCCAGCATTTT. Translation gives CASSKLGQSNQPQHF.